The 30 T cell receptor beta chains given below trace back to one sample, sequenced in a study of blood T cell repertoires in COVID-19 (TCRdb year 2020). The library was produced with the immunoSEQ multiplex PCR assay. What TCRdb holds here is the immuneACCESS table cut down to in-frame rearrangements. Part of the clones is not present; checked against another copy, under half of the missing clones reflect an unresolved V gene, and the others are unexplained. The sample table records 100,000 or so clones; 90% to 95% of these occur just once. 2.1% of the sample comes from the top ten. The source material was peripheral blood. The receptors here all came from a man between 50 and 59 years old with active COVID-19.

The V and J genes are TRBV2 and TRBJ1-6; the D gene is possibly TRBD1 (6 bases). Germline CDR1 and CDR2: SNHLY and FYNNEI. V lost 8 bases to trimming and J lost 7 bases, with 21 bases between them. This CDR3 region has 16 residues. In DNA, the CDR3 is TGTGCCAGCGCGGACAGAAGCCCAATGGAAAATTCACCCCTCCACTTT. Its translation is CASADRSPMENSPLHF.

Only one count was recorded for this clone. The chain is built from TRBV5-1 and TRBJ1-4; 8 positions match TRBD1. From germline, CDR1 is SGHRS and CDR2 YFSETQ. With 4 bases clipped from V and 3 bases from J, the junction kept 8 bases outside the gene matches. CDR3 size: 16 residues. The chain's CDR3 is CASSQNRDRPNEKLFF. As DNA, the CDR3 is TGCGCCAGCAGCCAGAACCGGGACAGGCCTAATGAAAAACTGTTTTTT.

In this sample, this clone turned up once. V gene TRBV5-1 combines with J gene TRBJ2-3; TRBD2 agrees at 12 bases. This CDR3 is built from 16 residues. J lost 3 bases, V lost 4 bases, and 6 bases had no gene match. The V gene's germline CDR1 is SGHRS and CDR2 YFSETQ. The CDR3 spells CASSVLAGGGTDTQYF. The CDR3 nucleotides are TGCGCCAGCAGCGTACTAGCGGGGGGCGGGACAGATACGCAGTATTTT.

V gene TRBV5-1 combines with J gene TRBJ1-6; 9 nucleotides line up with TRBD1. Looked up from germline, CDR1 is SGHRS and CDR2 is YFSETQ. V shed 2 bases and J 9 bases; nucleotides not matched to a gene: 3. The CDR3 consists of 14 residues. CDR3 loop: CASSLQGASSPLHF. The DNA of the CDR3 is TGCGCCAGCAGCTTACAGGGGGCAAGTTCACCCCTCCACTTT.

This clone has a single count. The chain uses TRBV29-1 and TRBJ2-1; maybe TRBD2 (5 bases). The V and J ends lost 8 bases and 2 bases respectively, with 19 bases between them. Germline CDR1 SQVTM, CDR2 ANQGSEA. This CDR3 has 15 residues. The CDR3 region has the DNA TGCAGCATGGGAGCTGGCAGAAGCCCCTACAATGAGCAGTTCTTC. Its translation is CSMGAGRSPYNEQFF.

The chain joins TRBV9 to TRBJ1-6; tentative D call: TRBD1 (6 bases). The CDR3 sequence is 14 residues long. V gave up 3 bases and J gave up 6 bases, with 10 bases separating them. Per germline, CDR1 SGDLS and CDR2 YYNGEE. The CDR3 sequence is CASSGHRANSPLHF. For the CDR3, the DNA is TGTGCCAGCAGCGGACACAGGGCTAATTCACCCCTCCACTTT.

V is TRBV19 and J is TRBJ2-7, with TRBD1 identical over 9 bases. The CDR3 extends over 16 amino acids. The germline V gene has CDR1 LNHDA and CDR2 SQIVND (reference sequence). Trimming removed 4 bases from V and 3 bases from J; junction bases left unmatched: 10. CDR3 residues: CASSKTGTGNLYEQYF. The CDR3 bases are TGTGCCAGTAGTAAAACCGGGACAGGGAACCTCTACGAGCAGTACTTC.

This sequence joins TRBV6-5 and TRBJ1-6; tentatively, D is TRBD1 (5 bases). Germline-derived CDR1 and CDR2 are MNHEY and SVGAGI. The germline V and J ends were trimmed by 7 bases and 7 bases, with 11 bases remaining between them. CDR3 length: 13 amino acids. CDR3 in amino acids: CASNAGYNSPLHF. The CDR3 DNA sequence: TGTGCCAGCAATGCAGGGTACAATTCACCCCTCCACTTT.

The CDR3: CASSFWGLAGTNEQFF. The DNA for the CDR3 is TGTGCCAGCAGCTTCTGGGGACTAGCGGGGACAAATGAGCAGTTCTTC. J is TRBJ2-1 and V is TRBV3-1 (or the pseudogene TRBV3-2); 13 nucleotides line up with TRBD2. The CDR3 is made up of 16 amino acids. The trim removed 5 bases at V and 7 bases at J, leaving 8 bases unmatched. Germline V gives CDR1 LGHDT, CDR2 YNNKEL (reference sequence).

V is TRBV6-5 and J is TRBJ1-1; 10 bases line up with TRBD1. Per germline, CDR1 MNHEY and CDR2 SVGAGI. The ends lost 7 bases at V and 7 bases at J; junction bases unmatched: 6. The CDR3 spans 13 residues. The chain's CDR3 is CASTPGQGFEAFF. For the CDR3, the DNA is TGTGCCAGCACCCCGGGACAGGGGTTTGAAGCTTTCTTT.

The CDR3 DNA sequence: TGTGCCAGCAGGAGGGCTAGCGGGGGGACTAACACCGGGGAGCTGTTTTTT. Residues: CASRRASGGTNTGELFF. The chain is built from TRBV2 and TRBJ2-2, with 11 bases that match TRBD2. The germline V gene encodes CDR1 SNHLY and CDR2 FYNNEI. The CDR3 is 17 amino acids. The J segment lost 2 bases and the V segment lost 6 bases, leaving 8 bases of the junction unmatched.

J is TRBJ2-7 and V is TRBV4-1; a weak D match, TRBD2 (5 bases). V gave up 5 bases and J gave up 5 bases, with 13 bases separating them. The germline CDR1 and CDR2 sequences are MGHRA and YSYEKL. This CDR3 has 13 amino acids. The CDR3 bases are TGCGCCAGCAGCTCCTTCGGGGTAGACGAGCAGTACTTC. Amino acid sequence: CASSSFGVDEQYF.

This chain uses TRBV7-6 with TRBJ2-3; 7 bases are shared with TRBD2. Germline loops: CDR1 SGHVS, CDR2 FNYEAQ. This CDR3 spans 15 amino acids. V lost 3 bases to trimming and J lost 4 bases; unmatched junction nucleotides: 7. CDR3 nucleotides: TGTGCCAGCAGCTTGGGGGGGGGTGATGCAGATACGCAGTATTTT. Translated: CASSLGGGDADTQYF.

CDR3 nucleotide sequence: TGTGCCAGCACAGGGGACTCCTACAATGAGCAGTTCTTC. This sequence encodes CASTGDSYNEQFF. The gene calls are TRBV6-5 and TRBJ2-1, with D possibly matching TRBD1 (6 bases). V lost 7 bases and J lost 0, with 7 bases in between. This CDR3 comprises 13 residues. Germline V gene data show CDR1 as MNHEY and CDR2 as SVGAGI.

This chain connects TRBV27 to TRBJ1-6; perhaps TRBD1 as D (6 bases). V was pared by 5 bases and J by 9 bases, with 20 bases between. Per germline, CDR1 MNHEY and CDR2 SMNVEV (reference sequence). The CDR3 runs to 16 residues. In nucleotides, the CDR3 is TGTGCCAGCAGTCCGAACAGGGTCGACTGGGGTTCACCCCTCCACTTT. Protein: CASSPNRVDWGSPLHF.

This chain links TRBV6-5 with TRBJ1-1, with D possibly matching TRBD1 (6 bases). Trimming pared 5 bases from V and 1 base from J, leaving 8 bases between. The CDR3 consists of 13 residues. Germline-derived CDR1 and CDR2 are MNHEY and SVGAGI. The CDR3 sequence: CASSPQGNTEAFF. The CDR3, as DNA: TGTGCCAGCAGTCCACAGGGGAACACTGAAGCTTTCTTT.

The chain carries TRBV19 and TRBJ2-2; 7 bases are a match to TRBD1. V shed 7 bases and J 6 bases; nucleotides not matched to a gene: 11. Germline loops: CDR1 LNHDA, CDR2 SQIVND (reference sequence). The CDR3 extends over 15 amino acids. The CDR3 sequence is CASTPRGQDAGELFF. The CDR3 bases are TGTGCCAGTACCCCAAGGGGGCAAGATGCCGGGGAGCTGTTTTTT.

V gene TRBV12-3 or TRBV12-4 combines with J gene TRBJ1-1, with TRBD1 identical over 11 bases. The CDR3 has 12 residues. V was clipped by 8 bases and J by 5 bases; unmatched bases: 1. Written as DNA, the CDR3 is TGTGCCAGCCGGGACAGGGGGACTGAAGCTTTCTTT. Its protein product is CASRDRGTEAFF.

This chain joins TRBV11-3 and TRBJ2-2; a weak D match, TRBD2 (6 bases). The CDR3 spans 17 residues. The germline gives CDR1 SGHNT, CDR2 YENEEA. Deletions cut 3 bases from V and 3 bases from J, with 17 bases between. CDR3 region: CASSFDGAGTYTGELFF. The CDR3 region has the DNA TGTGCCAGCAGCTTCGATGGCGCGGGGACTTACACCGGGGAGCTGTTTTTT.

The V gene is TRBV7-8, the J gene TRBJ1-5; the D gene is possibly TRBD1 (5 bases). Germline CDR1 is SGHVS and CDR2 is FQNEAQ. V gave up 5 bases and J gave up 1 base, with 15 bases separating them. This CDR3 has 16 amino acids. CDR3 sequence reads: CASSPAGRGSNQPQHF. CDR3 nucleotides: TGTGCCAGCAGCCCCGCGGGCCGGGGGAGCAATCAGCCCCAGCATTTT.

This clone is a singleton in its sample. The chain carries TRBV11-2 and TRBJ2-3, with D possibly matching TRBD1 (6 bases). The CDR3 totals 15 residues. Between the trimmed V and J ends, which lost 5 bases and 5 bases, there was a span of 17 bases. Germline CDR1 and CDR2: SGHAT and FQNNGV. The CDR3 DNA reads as TGTGCCAGCAGCCGGACCGGGACAACGGGAGATACGCAGTATTTT. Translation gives CASSRTGTTGDTQYF.

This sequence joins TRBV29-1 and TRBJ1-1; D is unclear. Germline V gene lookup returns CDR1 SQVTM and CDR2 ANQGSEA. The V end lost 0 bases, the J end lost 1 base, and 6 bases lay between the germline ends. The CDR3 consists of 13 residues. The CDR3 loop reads CSVEDYQNTEAFF. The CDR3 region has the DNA TGCAGCGTTGAAGACTACCAGAACACTGAAGCTTTCTTT.

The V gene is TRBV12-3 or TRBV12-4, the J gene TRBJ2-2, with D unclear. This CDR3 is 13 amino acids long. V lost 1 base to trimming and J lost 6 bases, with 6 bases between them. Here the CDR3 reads CASSLVVPGELFF. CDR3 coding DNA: TGTGCCAGCAGTTTAGTAGTTCCCGGGGAGCTGTTTTTT.

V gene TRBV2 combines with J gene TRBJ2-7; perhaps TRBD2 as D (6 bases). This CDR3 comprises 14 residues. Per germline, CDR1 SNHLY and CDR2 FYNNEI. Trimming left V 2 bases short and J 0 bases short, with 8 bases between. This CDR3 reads CASSERRASYEQYF. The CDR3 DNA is TGTGCCAGCAGTGAAAGGAGGGCCTCCTACGAGCAGTACTTC.

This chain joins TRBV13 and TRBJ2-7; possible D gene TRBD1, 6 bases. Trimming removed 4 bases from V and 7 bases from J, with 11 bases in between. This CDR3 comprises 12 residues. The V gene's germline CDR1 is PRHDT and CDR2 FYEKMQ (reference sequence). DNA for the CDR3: TGTGCCAGCAGCTCGCAGGGGTGGGAGCAGTACTTC. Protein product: CASSSQGWEQYF.

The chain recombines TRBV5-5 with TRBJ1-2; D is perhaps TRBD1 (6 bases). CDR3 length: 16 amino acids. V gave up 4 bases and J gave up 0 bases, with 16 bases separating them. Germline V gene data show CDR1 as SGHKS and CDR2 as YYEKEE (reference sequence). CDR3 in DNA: TGTGCCAGCAGCCGGAAGGGGGATGCAGCTAACTATGGCTACACCTTC. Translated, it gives CASSRKGDAANYGYTF. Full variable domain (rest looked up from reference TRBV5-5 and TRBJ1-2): DAGVTQSPTHLIKTRGQQVTLRCSPISGHKSVSWYQQVLGQGPQFIFQYYEKEERGRGNFPDRFSARQFPNYSSELNVNALLLGDSALYLCASSRKGDAANYGYTFGSGTRLTVV.

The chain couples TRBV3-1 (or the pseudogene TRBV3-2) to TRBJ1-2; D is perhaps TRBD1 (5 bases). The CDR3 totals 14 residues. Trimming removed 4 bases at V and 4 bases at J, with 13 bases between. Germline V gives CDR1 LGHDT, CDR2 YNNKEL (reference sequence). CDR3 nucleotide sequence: TGTGCCAGCAGCCCCGTGGGGGGGGGCTATGGCTACACCTTC. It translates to CASSPVGGGYGYTF.

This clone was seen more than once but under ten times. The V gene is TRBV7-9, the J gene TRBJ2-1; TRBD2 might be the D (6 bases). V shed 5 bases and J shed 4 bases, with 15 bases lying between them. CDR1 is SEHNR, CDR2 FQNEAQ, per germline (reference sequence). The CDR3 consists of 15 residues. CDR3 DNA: TGTGCCAGCAGCCGTTTTGGAGGGACGTACAATGAGCAGTTCTTC. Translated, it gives CASSRFGGTYNEQFF.

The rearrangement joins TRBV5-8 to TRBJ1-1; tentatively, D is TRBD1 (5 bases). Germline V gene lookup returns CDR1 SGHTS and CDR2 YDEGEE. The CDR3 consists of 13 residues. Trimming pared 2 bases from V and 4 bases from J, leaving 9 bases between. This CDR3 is CASSFRASTEAFF. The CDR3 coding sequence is TGTGCCAGCAGCTTCAGGGCATCCACTGAAGCTTTCTTT. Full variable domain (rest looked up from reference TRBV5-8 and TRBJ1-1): EAGVTQSPTHLIKTRGQQATLRCSPISGHTSVYWYQQALGLGLQFLLWYDEGEERNRGNFPPRFSGRQFPNYSSELNVNALELEDSALYLCASSFRASTEAFFGQGTRLTVV.

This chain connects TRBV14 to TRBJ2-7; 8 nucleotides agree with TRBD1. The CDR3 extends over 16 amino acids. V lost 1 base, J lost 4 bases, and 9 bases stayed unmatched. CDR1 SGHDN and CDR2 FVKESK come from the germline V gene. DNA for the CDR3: TGTGCCAGCAGCCAAGGGTGGACAGGGCCCTTTTACGAGCAGTACGTC. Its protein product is CASSQGWTGPFYEQYV.